This T cell receptor (beta chain) was retrieved from a study of T cell repertoires in cytomegalovirus infection. Study details: The authors relied on CMV epitopes, both recently identified HLA-C-restricted and well-studied HLA-B-restricted. Matching HLA type and CMV infection were both indicated by public TCR beta signatures. Points from the study as a whole: CMV carriers having the relevant HLA were flagged by cumulative public TCR beta family frequency. Across the ex vivo response, the dominant clonotypes were HLA-C-restricted CMV-specific TCR beta clonotypes.

MiXCR, run by TCRdb on the reads, gives a single entry per CDR3 protein. This repertoire shows about 570,000 distinct CDR3 sequences, just under 40% found once; its top ten account for around 48%. V lost 3 bases and J lost 1, with 12 bases in between. Germline CDR1 and CDR2: KGHSH and LQKENI. The CDR3 runs to 15 residues. Remarks on this clonotype: No antigen is known for it.

The source was cultured PBMCs, collected from culture after CMV antigen stimulation. This sequence originates from a human donor in good health (CMV status not recorded). Some clones in this sample may be carry-over from other donors' samples. The chain has TRBV18 and TRBJ1-1; D not resolved. DNA for the CDR3: TGTGCCAGCTCACCGGAGGGCAGTTCGAACACTGAAGCTTTCTTT. It yields the protein CASSPEGSSNTEAFF. The variable domain in full, with the rest retrieved from reference TRBV18 and TRBJ1-1, is NAGVMQNPRHLVRRRGQEARLRCSPMKGHSHVYWYRQLPEEGLKFMVYLQKENIIDESGMPKERFSAEFPKEGPSILRIQQVVRGDSAAYFCASSPEGSSNTEAFFGQGTRLTVV.